Given below is one T cell receptor beta chain in context. Under the authors' procedure: Estimated nucleated cell counts came from reference gene primer amplification. The protocol was immunoSEQ multiplex PCR, while the TCRdb copy is restricted to in-frame clones and leaves out a portion. Clone size and the V and J calls come from that table; the DNA yielded D and trimming. The table lists fewer than 450,000 clones, more than 75% of them singletons. CDR1 is SGDLS and CDR2 is YYNGEE in the germline V gene. This CDR3 has 17 residues. V was shortened by 4 bases and J by 2 bases, with 18 bases between the two germline ends. While infection was still active, Seattle patients were enrolled and then followed longitudinally. This sample is part of a study of blood T cell repertoires in COVID-19. Across the study: Samples came from the United States, Italy and Spain, spanning acute and convalescent COVID-19.

The clonotype originates from a woman aged 45-65 years with COVID-19, enrolled during active disease. The chain employs TRBV9 and TRBJ2-2; D is possibly TRBD2 (5 bases). The sequenced material came from peripheral blood. Here the CDR3 reads CASSPQRRAVNTGELFF. The CDR3 DNA reads as TGTGCCAGCAGCCCCCAACGGAGAGCGGTCAACACCGGGGAGCTGTTTTTT.